One and the same sample provided the 7 T cell receptor beta chains below, sequenced in a study of cytomegalovirus exposure and HLA in healthy donors. The PCR was carried out with 60 Vbeta primers and 13 Jbeta primers. Sequenced by immunoSEQ multiplex PCR; TCRdb stores in-frame clones only, minus some. The sample lists some 210,000 clones; 80% to 90% were seen once. The sample was PBMCs. These receptors came from a man younger than 40 in good health and CMV-seronegative.

The V and J genes are TRBV6-5 and TRBJ2-7; 7 bases are a match to TRBD1. J lost 2 bases, V lost 6 bases, and 1 base had no gene match. This CDR3 is 12 amino acids long. Germline V lookup: CDR1 MNHEY, CDR2 SVGAGI. The chain's CDR3 is CASRGQTYEQYF. CDR3 DNA sequence: TGTGCCAGCAGGGGACAGACCTACGAGCAGTACTTC.

The V gene is TRBV2, the J gene TRBJ1-1; 9 nucleotides line up with TRBD1. This CDR3 is built from 17 residues. Germline V gives CDR1 SNHLY, CDR2 FYNNEI. J lost 3 bases, V lost 6 bases, and 14 bases had no gene match. In DNA form, the CDR3 reads TGTGCCAGCAGCACCGGACAGGGGCTTTGGCAGGACACTGAAGCTTTCTTT. Translating gives CASSTGQGLWQDTEAFF.

This rearrangement joins TRBV28 to TRBJ2-3; TRBD2 aligns across 9 bases. This CDR3 contains 14 residues. Germline V gives CDR1 MDHEN, CDR2 SYDVKM. The V gene end was trimmed by 6 bases and the J gene end by 3 bases; junction bases not matched to a gene: 4. CDR3 loop: CASSLAGKTDTQYF. The CDR3 nucleotides are TGTGCCAGCAGCCTAGCGGGAAAAACAGATACGCAGTATTTT.

This chain joins TRBV2 and TRBJ2-5; 8 bases line up with TRBD2. Trimming cost V 5 bases and J 2 bases; bases outside gene matches: 10. Germline V gene data show CDR1 as SNHLY and CDR2 as FYNNEI. CDR3 size: 16 residues. CDR3 in DNA: TGTGCCAGCAGTTTTAGCGGGGCAACACTTCAAGAGACCCAGTACTTC. Encoded protein: CASSFSGATLQETQYF.

The CDR3 coding sequence is TGTGCCAGCAGCCGGGACACGAATACGCAGTATTTT. Translation: CASSRDTNTQYF. The rearrangement links TRBV2 to TRBJ2-3; a weak D match, TRBD1 (6 bases). V was cut by 6 bases and J by 7 bases, with 11 bases left in between. This CDR3 has 12 amino acids. CDR1 is SNHLY, CDR2 FYNNEI, per germline.

This clone has a handful of counts. V gene TRBV6-1 combines with J gene TRBJ2-3; D perhaps matches TRBD2 (6 bases). Germline lookup yields CDR1 MNHNS and CDR2 SASEGT. Trimming shortened V by 6 bases and J by 11 bases, and 18 bases separated the two germline ends. The CDR3 loop spans 13 amino acids. CDR3 DNA: TGTGCCAGCAGCTTAACGGGAGCACCCCAGCAGTATTTT. It translates to CASSLTGAPQQYF.

This clone appeared a few times. The junction does not match germline at one end; this may be a read error. The V gene is TRBV5-6, the J gene TRBJ2-1, with 8 bases identical to TRBD1. Germline assignment: CDR1 SGHDT and CDR2 YYEEEE. The CDR3 spans 16 residues. CDR3 DNA sequence: TGTGCCTGCAGGGGGCGCGACGATTCCTCCTACAATGAGCAGTTCTTC. It codes for CACRGRDDSSYNEQFF.